These 18 T cell receptor beta chains originate from one sample sequenced in a study of cytomegalovirus exposure and HLA in healthy donors. Produced via immunoSEQ multiplex PCR; TCRdb's table is partial and in-frame only. The sample includes fewer than 100,000 clones, about 94% seen only once; the top ten take about 2.1%. Sequenced sample: PBMCs. These receptors all stem from a woman younger than 35 in good health and CMV-seronegative.

The chain links TRBV27 to TRBJ2-7, with D tentatively TRBD2 (6 bases). V lost 6 bases and J lost 2, with 14 bases in between. CDR1 and CDR2 from the germline V gene are MNHEY and SMNVEV (reference sequence). CDR3 length: 14 residues. CDR3 DNA sequence: TGTGCCAGCAGACAGCAGGGACTGACCTACGAGCAGTACTTC. The encoded protein is CASRQQGLTYEQYF.

The chain couples TRBV10-2 to TRBJ2-7; no clear D gene. CDR1 is WSHSY and CDR2 is SAAADI in the germline V gene. Between the trimmed V and J ends, which lost 1 base and 2 bases, there was a span of 3 bases. CDR3 length: 12 amino acids. The CDR3 region is CASSELAYEQYF. CDR3 DNA sequence: TGCGCCAGCAGTGAGTTAGCCTACGAGCAGTACTTC.

The V and J genes are TRBV2 and TRBJ2-7; 7 nucleotides line up with TRBD1. This CDR3 has 14 amino acids. The V gene's germline CDR1 is SNHLY and CDR2 FYNNEI. Trimming at V came to 3 bases and at J to 4 bases, leaving 6 bases not matched to a gene. The CDR3 spells CASSEVRGSYEQYF. As DNA, the CDR3 is TGTGCCAGCAGTGAGGTCAGGGGGTCATACGAGCAGTACTTC. Drawing the rest from reference TRBV2 and TRBJ2-7, the complete variable domain is EPEVTQTPSHQVTQMGQEVILRCVPISNHLYFYWYRQILGQKVEFLVSFYNNEISEKSEIFDDQFSVERPDGSNFTLKIRSTKLEDSAMYFCASSEVRGSYEQYFGPGTRLTVT.

In this sample, this clone turned up once. The genes are TRBV2 and TRBJ2-7; 8 bases line up with TRBD2. This CDR3 has 15 residues. Germline V gene sequence: CDR1 SNHLY, CDR2 FYNNEI. V lost 6 bases and J lost 4; bases outside the gene matches: 11. CDR3 in amino acids: CASRKLAGANYEQYF. The CDR3 DNA reads TGTGCCAGCAGAAAGCTAGCGGGCGCCAATTACGAGCAGTACTTC. The full variable domain, completed using reference TRBV2 and TRBJ2-7, is EPEVTQTPSHQVTQMGQEVILRCVPISNHLYFYWYRQILGQKVEFLVSFYNNEISEKSEIFDDQFSVERPDGSNFTLKIRSTKLEDSAMYFCASRKLAGANYEQYFGPGTRLTVT.

This chain joins TRBV2 and TRBJ1-1; 9 bases are shared with TRBD1. From germline, CDR1 is SNHLY and CDR2 FYNNEI. CDR3 length: 15 amino acids. Trimming cost V 5 bases and J 5 bases; bases outside gene matches: 9. The DNA for the CDR3 is TGTGCCAGCAGTCCCGGGACAGGGTTTGGGACTGAAGCTTTCTTT. Translated, it gives CASSPGTGFGTEAFF.

The V gene is TRBV5-6, the J gene TRBJ1-1; 9 bases are a match to TRBD1. Germline loops: CDR1 SGHDT, CDR2 YYEEEE. V lost 4 bases and J lost 1; bases outside the gene matches: 11. This CDR3 has 17 residues. Here the CDR3 reads CASSPTGQGRKNTEAFF. The CDR3 DNA reads TGTGCCAGCAGCCCTACTGGACAGGGGAGAAAGAACACTGAAGCTTTCTTT.

As for this clone: A read error may account for a junction end that differs from germline. V gene TRBV18 combines with J gene TRBJ2-2, with 7 bases aligning to TRBD1. CDR1 is KGHSH, CDR2 LQKENI, per germline. The CDR3 has 15 residues. CDR3 sequence reads: CASSTPGQNSGELFF. CDR3 DNA: TGTGCCAGCTCCACCCCGGGACAGAACTCCGGGGAGCTGTTTTTT.

In this sample, this clone turned up once. The genes are TRBV11-1 and TRBJ2-5; D is ambiguous. The V end was cut by 5 bases, the J end by 2 bases, with 15 bases between. The CDR3 spans 15 residues. Germline CDR1 SGHAT, CDR2 FQDESV (reference sequence). The CDR3 DNA sequence: TGTGCCAGCAGCCCGATCCGGGTTTTTCAAGAGACCCAGTACTTC. The encoded protein is CASSPIRVFQETQYF.

This clone was picked up one time. The V and J genes are TRBV2 and TRBJ1-1, with D tentatively TRBD1 (6 bases). Germline V CDR1 and CDR2: SNHLY, FYNNEI. Deletions cut 7 bases from V and 0 bases from J, with 12 bases between. The CDR3 is 14 residues long. CDR3 sequence (DNA): TGTGCCAGCACCGCTGGGGGCTTGAACACTGAAGCTTTCTTT. It translates to CASTAGGLNTEAFF. The full variable domain, in which reference TRBV2 and TRBJ1-1 provide the parts outside the CDR3, is EPEVTQTPSHQVTQMGQEVILRCVPISNHLYFYWYRQILGQKVEFLVSFYNNEISEKSEIFDDQFSVERPDGSNFTLKIRSTKLEDSAMYFCASTAGGLNTEAFFGQGTRLTVV.

This clone was seen a single time. V is TRBV28 and J is TRBJ2-1, with D unclear. CDR1 is MDHEN and CDR2 is SYDVKM in the germline V gene. V lost 6 bases, J lost 9 bases, and 12 bases lay in between. The CDR3 runs to 12 residues. CDR3 nucleotide sequence: TGTGCCAGCAGCCGCCCCCGGTCTGAGCAGTTCTTC. This codes for CASSRPRSEQFF.

The chain joins TRBV4-1 to TRBJ1-2; D is perhaps TRBD1 (5 bases). The CDR3 length is 15 residues. Germline loops: CDR1 MGHRA, CDR2 YSYEKL. V was shortened by 3 bases and J by 2 bases, with 13 bases between the two germline ends. In DNA, the CDR3 is TGCGCCAGCAGCCACTTCCAGGGTGTGAACTATGGCTACACCTTC. Protein product: CASSHFQGVNYGYTF.

The chain recombines TRBV19 with TRBJ2-4; D might be TRBD1 (6 bases). Deletions cut 1 base from V and 14 bases from J, with 21 bases between. Germline CDR1 reads LNHDA; CDR2 reads SQIVND (reference sequence). This CDR3 is built from 15 residues. The CDR3 sequence: CASSIGDRAPRGKYF. CDR3 DNA sequence: TGTGCCAGTAGTATAGGGGACCGGGCCCCAAGGGGGAAGTACTTC.

This rearrangement joins TRBV28 to TRBJ2-3; 10 nucleotides line up with TRBD2. Germline V CDR1 and CDR2: MDHEN, SYDVKM. The CDR3 sequence is 15 residues long. Trimming at V came to 7 bases and at J to 0 bases, leaving 4 bases not matched to a gene. The CDR3 DNA reads TGTGCCAGCAAGCTAGCGGGAGCTAGCACAGATACGCAGTATTTT. Translating it yields CASKLAGASTDTQYF.

The J gene is TRBJ2-3, the V gene TRBV7-9; TRBD1 is a possible D gene (6 bases). Between the trimmed V and J ends, which lost 1 base and 6 bases, there was a span of 20 bases. Germline V CDR1 and CDR2: SEHNR, FQNEAQ (reference sequence). This CDR3 has 17 amino acids. This CDR3 reads CASSLVTLGALLDTQYF. The CDR3 nucleotides are TGTGCCAGCAGCTTAGTAACGTTGGGGGCTTTATTGGATACGCAGTATTTT.

The CDR3 here is CASGHFPYGYTF. The CDR3 DNA follows: TGTGCCAGCGGGCATTTCCCCTATGGCTACACCTTC. This chain links TRBV7-9 with TRBJ1-2; D remains unclear. V was shortened by 8 bases and J by 4 bases, with 11 bases between the two germline ends. Germline assignment: CDR1 SEHNR and CDR2 FQNEAQ (reference sequence). The CDR3 has 12 residues.

V and J are TRBV11-1 and TRBJ2-7, with D perhaps matching TRBD2 (5 bases). Trimming took 1 base from V and 3 from J, leaving 10 bases between them. The CDR3 totals 14 residues. Germline V gene lookup returns CDR1 SGHAT and CDR2 FQDESV (reference sequence). As DNA, the CDR3 is TGTGCCAGCAGCTTAGTTTCCGGGGTCTACGAGCAGTACTTC. Translating it yields CASSLVSGVYEQYF.

The CDR3 spells CASSQGVYEQYF. The CDR3 region has the DNA TGTGCCAGCAGTCAGGGGGTCTACGAGCAGTACTTC. The V and J genes are TRBV28 and TRBJ2-7; 7 bases match TRBD1. In germline, CDR1 is MDHEN, CDR2 SYDVKM. This CDR3 spans 12 amino acids. Trimming at V came to 5 bases and at J to 3 bases, leaving 1 base not matched to a gene.

The chain carries TRBV9 and TRBJ2-3; D unresolved. The V end lost 0 bases, the J end lost 1 base, and 3 bases lay between the germline ends. The CDR3 runs 13 residues. CDR1 is SGDLS and CDR2 is YYNGEE in the germline V gene. Written as DNA, the CDR3 is TGTGCCAGCAGCGTAGCAGGCACAGATACGCAGTATTTT. It is translated as CASSVAGTDTQYF.